This T cell receptor (beta chain) was captured in a study of cytomegalovirus exposure and HLA in healthy donors. This CDR3 has 10 amino acids. The V gene lost 8 bases and the J gene lost 3 bases, with 4 bases spanning the gap. CDR1 and CDR2 from the germline V gene are MNHEY and SMNVEV (reference sequence). In the PCR, 60 Vbeta and 13 Jbeta primers were used. Measured with immunoSEQ multiplex PCR; TCRdb has only the in-frame clones, and not every one. The repertoire consists of around 130,000 clones, with over 70% occurring once and the leading ten covering about 1.5%. V and J are TRBV27 and TRBJ1-1; D remains ambiguous. This TCR came from a woman under 30 in good health and CMV-seronegative. The sequencing input was PBMCs. The CDR3 DNA follows: TGTGCCAGCGGCTACACTGAAGCTTTCTTT. Translating it yields CASGYTEAFF.